A single sample is the source of the 29 T cell receptor beta chains below, sequenced in a study of PD-1 blockade in classical Hodgkin lymphoma. The time point is: cycle 4 day 1 (C4D1), after more than five weeks of nivolumab. Every patient had relapsed following autologous stem cell transplantation, and cohorts differed in brentuximab vedotin exposure. Data came from immunoSEQ multiplex PCR; TCRdb stores just in-frame clones and leaves some out. The sample holds tens of thousands of clones, more than 60% seen once. Sample: peripheral blood mononuclear cells (PBMCs), taken before the fourth cycle of nivolumab. The source of these receptors is a human donor with classical Hodgkin lymphoma.

The CDR3 region has the DNA TGTGCCAGCAGCTACCGTTCCCCGGGGTACAATACAGAGACCCAGTACTTC. This sequence encodes CASSYRSPGYNTETQYF. V and J are TRBV27 and TRBJ2-5, with D perhaps matching TRBD2 (5 bases). Per germline, CDR1 MNHEY and CDR2 SMNVEV (reference sequence). V was trimmed by 6 bases and J by 4 bases, leaving 24 bases between them. The CDR3 totals 17 residues.

The CDR3 nucleotides read TGTGCCAGCAGCTTAGGAGGGGAACTCACAGATACGCAGTATTTT. Translation: CASSLGGELTDTQYF. This chain joins TRBV13 and TRBJ2-3, with a tentative D call TRBD1 (5 bases). V was clipped by 0 bases and J by 2 bases, with 9 bases between them. Germline V gives CDR1 PRHDT, CDR2 FYEKMQ (reference sequence). The CDR3 loop spans 15 amino acids.

V is TRBV29-1 and J is TRBJ2-1; 8 positions match TRBD1. Trimming at V came to 6 bases and at J to 9 bases, leaving 10 bases not matched to a gene. Germline CDR1 and CDR2: SQVTM and ANQGSEA. This CDR3 is built from 13 residues. The DNA of the CDR3 is TGCAGCGTAGCGGCAGGACAGGGTTTTGAGCAGTTCTTC. Encoded protein: CSVAAGQGFEQFF.

The chain joins TRBV6-6 to TRBJ2-1; TRBD2 aligns across 10 bases. From germline, CDR1 is MNHNY and CDR2 SVGAGI (reference sequence). CDR3 length equals 16 residues. The V segment lost 0 bases and the J segment 5 bases; nucleotides outside the gene matches: 4. This CDR3 reads CASSYSASGGNNEQFF. The CDR3 DNA reads as TGTGCCAGCAGTTACTCGGCTAGCGGGGGAAACAATGAGCAGTTCTTC.

This clone was seen a few times. V and J are TRBV18 and TRBJ2-7; the match to TRBD1 covers 10 bases. The J segment lost 3 bases and the V segment lost 5 bases, leaving 16 bases of the junction unmatched. This CDR3 region has 18 residues. Germline CDR1 and CDR2: KGHSH and LQKENI. The CDR3 DNA reads as TGTGCCAGCTCAACTGGAGGGACAGGGGTCGAGGGCCTCTACGAGCAGTACTTC. Translating gives CASSTGGTGVEGLYEQYF.

The gene calls are TRBV5-4 and TRBJ2-3, with D maybe TRBD2 (5 bases). Germline values: CDR1 SGHNT, CDR2 YYREEE (reference sequence). Trimming took 5 bases from V and 0 from J, leaving 16 bases between them. This CDR3 is 16 amino acids long. The CDR3 DNA reads TGTGCCAGCAGTACCCGAGGGTGGGCTAGCACAGATACGCAGTATTTT. As protein: CASSTRGWASTDTQYF.

The V and J genes are TRBV7-8 and TRBJ2-5; tentative D call: TRBD1 (5 bases). This CDR3 comprises 13 residues. V was shortened by 0 bases and J by 9 bases, with 11 bases between the two germline ends. The V gene's germline CDR1 is SGHVS and CDR2 FQNEAQ. The CDR3 here is CASSLASVRAQYF. In DNA form, the CDR3 reads TGTGCCAGCAGCTTAGCCTCCGTCAGGGCCCAGTACTTC. Full variable domain (missing parts from reference TRBV7-8 and TRBJ2-5): GAGVSQSPRYKVAKRGQDVALRCDPISGHVSLFWYQQALGQGPEFLTYFQNEAQLDKSGLPSDRFFAERPEGSVSTLKIQRTQQEDSAVYLCASSLASVRAQYFGPGTRLLVL.

The CDR3 DNA sequence: TGTGCCAGCAGCGAAGACAGGGGGCGAGAGCAGCCCCAGCATTTT. Translated, it gives CASSEDRGREQPQHF. The J gene is TRBJ1-5, the V gene TRBV7-2, with 10 nucleotides matching TRBD1. After removal of 5 bases from V and 7 bases from J, the junction contained 8 bases not matched to a gene. This CDR3 spans 15 amino acids. Per the germline V gene, CDR1 is SGHTA and CDR2 is FQGNSA.

J is TRBJ2-7 and V is TRBV6-4; D is uncertain. The germline V gene encodes CDR1 MRHNA and CDR2 SNTAGT. Trimming pared 3 bases from V and 3 bases from J, leaving 3 bases between. The CDR3 consists of 11 residues. This chain's CDR3 is CASSDLYEQYF. DNA of the CDR3: TGTGCCAGCAGTGATCTCTACGAGCAGTACTTC.

The chain employs TRBV6-6 and TRBJ1-6, with TRBD1 as a possible D gene (5 bases). The CDR3 is 15 residues long. Trimming pared 0 bases from V and 10 bases from J, leaving 13 bases between. Germline V gene lookup returns CDR1 MNHNY and CDR2 SVGAGI (reference sequence). As DNA, the CDR3 is TGTGCCAGCAGTTACTCACAGGACAACTTGTCACCCCTCCACTTT. Protein: CASSYSQDNLSPLHF.

The chain has TRBV30 and TRBJ1-1; weak D call: TRBD1 (5 bases). The CDR3 runs to 13 residues. V gave up 5 bases and J gave up 3 bases, with 13 bases separating them. Germline V gives CDR1 GTSNPN, CDR2 SVGIG (reference sequence). This CDR3 reads CAWGQDSYTEAFF. The CDR3 coding sequence is TGTGCCTGGGGGCAAGACAGTTACACTGAAGCTTTCTTT. Full variable domain (remainder filled in from reference TRBV30 and TRBJ1-1): SQTIHQWPATLVQPVGSPLSLECTVEGTSNPNLYWYRQAAGRGLQLLFYSVGIGQISSEVPQNLSASRPQDRQFILSSKKLLLSDSGFYLCAWGQDSYTEAFFGQGTRLTVV.

The chain employs TRBV27 and TRBJ2-3; D may correspond to TRBD1 or TRBD2 (7 bases each). V was shortened by 5 bases and J by 9 bases, with 30 bases between the two germline ends. Germline assignment: CDR1 MNHEY and CDR2 SMNVEV (reference sequence). This CDR3 comprises 18 residues. The CDR3 region is CASSPQPPQGGPLGTQYF. In nucleotides, the CDR3 is TGTGCCAGCAGTCCCCAACCCCCCCAGGGGGGGCCTTTAGGCACGCAGTATTTT.

As to this clone: At one end, the junction sequence differs from germline, possibly due to a read error. The chain recombines TRBV7-8 with TRBJ2-4; possible D gene TRBD1, 5 bases. The length of the CDR3 is 15 residues. Germline CDR1 SGHVS, CDR2 FQNEAQ. The CDR3 sequence is CASSLTQGPKDIQYF. In DNA, the CDR3 is TGTGCCAGCAGCTTAACCCAGGGCCCCAAAGACATTCAGTACTTC. The full variable domain, rest sourced from reference TRBV7-8 and TRBJ2-4, is GAGVSQSPRYKVAKRGQDVALRCDPISGHVSLFWYQQALGQGPEFLTYFQNEAQLDKSGLPSDRFFAERPEGSVSTLKIQRTQQEDSAVYLCASSLTQGPKDIQYFGAGTRLSVL.

This clone appeared a few times. The V call is TRBV5-8, the J call TRBJ1-4; D is ambiguous. Germline V gene data show CDR1 as SGHTS and CDR2 as YDEGEE. This CDR3 is built from 16 residues. V was clipped by 1 base and J by 8 bases, with 18 bases between them. CDR3 in amino acids: CASSLNRHPTGEKLFF. The CDR3 DNA reads TGTGCCAGCAGCTTGAATCGGCACCCGACCGGAGAAAAACTGTTTTTT. Variable domain in full (rest from reference TRBV5-8 and TRBJ1-4): EAGVTQSPTHLIKTRGQQATLRCSPISGHTSVYWYQQALGLGLQFLLWYDEGEERNRGNFPPRFSGRQFPNYSSELNVNALELEDSALYLCASSLNRHPTGEKLFFGSGTQLSVL.

This clone has at least ten counts. J is TRBJ1-1 and V is TRBV10-3; 7 nucleotides agree with TRBD1. The V gene end was trimmed by 3 bases and the J gene end by 3 bases; junction bases not matched to a gene: 4. The CDR3 is 14 amino acids. Germline V lookup: CDR1 ENHRY, CDR2 SYGVKD. The CDR3 coding sequence is TGTGCCATCAGTGACGACAGGGAGTACACTGAAGCTTTCTTT. Protein product: CAISDDREYTEAFF.

The chain couples TRBV6-6 to TRBJ2-7; 8 bases map to TRBD1. V trimming: 2 bases; J trimming: 6 bases; junction bases outside the gene matches: 9. From germline, CDR1 is MNHNY and CDR2 SVGAGI (reference sequence). The length of the CDR3 is 15 residues. CDR3 in amino acids: CASSYPTAGGSEQYF. The DNA of the CDR3 is TGTGCCAGCAGTTACCCGACCGCAGGGGGCTCCGAGCAGTACTTC.

Within the sample, this clone is medium-sized. The rearrangement joins TRBV10-2 to TRBJ1-2, with D possibly TRBD1 on 6 matching bases. In germline, CDR1 is WSHSY, CDR2 SAAADI. This CDR3 has 13 amino acids. The V end was cut by 7 bases, the J end by 7 bases, with 16 bases between. CDR3 residues: CASNVGGQGGYTF. In nucleotides, the CDR3 is TGCGCCAGCAACGTTGGGGGGCAGGGTGGCTACACCTTC.

The rearrangement uses TRBV15 and TRBJ2-3; D is ambiguous. The CDR3 length is 12 residues. Trimming took 6 bases from V and 6 from J, leaving 10 bases between them. Germline V gene sequence: CDR1 LNHNV, CDR2 YYDKDF (reference sequence). The CDR3 DNA sequence: TGTGCCACCAGAAGAACCGGGGATACGCAGTATTTT. It yields the protein CATRRTGDTQYF.

J is TRBJ2-1 and V is TRBV18; TRBD2 matches 14 bases. CDR3 size: 20 residues. The germline CDR1 and CDR2 sequences are KGHSH and LQKENI. Trimming took 4 bases from V and 3 from J; bases not matched to a gene: 14. CDR3 DNA sequence: TGTGCCAGCTCACACGGACTGTCCGGGACTAGCGGGGGAGACTACAATGAGCAGTTCTTC. Protein: CASSHGLSGTSGGDYNEQFF.

The rearrangement uses TRBV7-9 and TRBJ1-1; no firm D call. The V end lost 5 bases, the J end lost 3 bases, and 16 bases lay between the germline ends. Germline CDR1 reads SEHNR; CDR2 reads FQNEAQ (reference sequence). The CDR3 is made up of 15 amino acids. The CDR3 is CASSPRVSLDTEAFF. In nucleotides, the CDR3 is TGTGCCAGCAGCCCTCGGGTCAGTTTAGACACTGAAGCTTTCTTT.

V and J are TRBV19 and TRBJ2-4, with no clear D. This CDR3 has 13 residues. V was shortened by 5 bases and J by 4 bases, with 9 bases between the two germline ends. CDR1 LNHDA and CDR2 SQIVND come from the germline V gene (reference sequence). This chain's CDR3 is CASSPELKNIQYF. CDR3 sequence (DNA): TGTGCCAGTAGTCCAGAGCTTAAAAACATTCAGTACTTC.

V gene TRBV5-1 combines with J gene TRBJ2-7; perhaps TRBD2 as D (6 bases). Germline CDR1 reads SGHRS; CDR2 reads YFSETQ. V lost 2 bases and J 4 bases, leaving 16 bases between the germline ends. The CDR3 is 15 amino acids. The CDR3: CASSFTGLLPYEQYF. CDR3 sequence (DNA): TGCGCCAGCAGCTTCACGGGACTCTTACCTTACGAGCAGTACTTC.

This chain joins TRBV11-3 and TRBJ1-2; 9 bases map to TRBD1. CDR3 length: 12 residues. Germline V gene lookup returns CDR1 SGHNT and CDR2 YENEEA. With 10 bases clipped from V and 8 bases from J, the junction kept 8 bases outside the gene matches. CDR3 sequence reads: CAIPYRGHGYTF. The CDR3 DNA is TGTGCCATCCCGTACAGGGGGCACGGCTACACCTTC.

This rearrangement joins TRBV6-6 to TRBJ2-3, with D possibly TRBD1 on 7 matching bases. The germline V gene encodes CDR1 MNHNY and CDR2 SVGAGI (reference sequence). The CDR3 is 14 amino acids. V was pared by 5 bases and J by 3 bases, with 12 bases between. CDR3 region: CASSPGGLTDTQYF. DNA of the CDR3: TGTGCCAGCAGTCCAGGGGGGTTGACAGATACGCAGTATTTT.

The CDR3: CASRAISLKETQYF. For the CDR3, the DNA is TGTGCCAGCAGGGCAATTTCTCTCAAAGAGACCCAGTACTTC. This chain connects TRBV2 to TRBJ2-5; D gene uncertain. Germline lookup yields CDR1 SNHLY and CDR2 FYNNEI. The ends were cut back, 6 bases at V and 3 bases at J, with 14 bases in the middle. The CDR3 runs to 14 residues.

V usage is TRBV5-1 and J usage is TRBJ1-2; D is possibly TRBD1 (6 bases). The CDR3 is 15 amino acids. Germline lookup yields CDR1 SGHRS and CDR2 YFSETQ. Trimming pared 0 bases from V and 6 bases from J, leaving 15 bases between. The DNA of the CDR3 is TGCGCCAGCAGCTTGGATCCGGGGGGCGAAGATGGCTACACCTTC. Its translation is CASSLDPGGEDGYTF.

The rearrangement joins TRBV6-4 to TRBJ2-3, with 10 bases lining up with TRBD2. With V trimmed by 5 bases and J by 4 bases, 12 bases remained unmatched. CDR1 MRHNA and CDR2 SNTAGT come from the germline V gene. The CDR3 consists of 17 residues. This chain's CDR3 is CASSIAGGSANPDTQYF. CDR3 coding DNA: TGTGCCAGCAGTATAGCGGGGGGTTCAGCGAACCCAGATACGCAGTATTTT.

The chain combines TRBV7-8 with TRBJ2-3, with D uncertain. The V end was cut by 6 bases, the J end by 5 bases, with 9 bases between. The CDR3 is 12 residues long. Germline-derived CDR1 and CDR2 are SGHVS and FQNEAQ. CDR3 amino acids: CASSFSQDTQYF. In DNA, the CDR3 is TGTGCCAGCAGTTTCTCCCAAGATACGCAGTATTTT. The variable domain in full, with the rest retrieved from reference TRBV7-8 and TRBJ2-3, is GAGVSQSPRYKVAKRGQDVALRCDPISGHVSLFWYQQALGQGPEFLTYFQNEAQLDKSGLPSDRFFAERPEGSVSTLKIQRTQQEDSAVYLCASSFSQDTQYFGPGTRLTVL.

This chain uses TRBV4-3 with TRBJ1-4, with D tentatively TRBD1 (5 bases). V lost 5 bases, J lost 5 bases, and 12 bases lay in between. The CDR3 runs to 14 residues. Germline assignment: CDR1 LGHNA and CDR2 YSLEER. CDR3 nucleotide sequence: TGCGCCAGCAGCTGGGACCTTGAAAATGAAAAACTGTTTTTT. This sequence encodes CASSWDLENEKLFF.